This TCR beta chain was obtained from a study of tumor-infiltrating lymphocytes in primary liver carcinoma. V shed 7 bases and J shed 7 bases, with 16 bases lying between them. The germline V gene encodes CDR1 MNHEY and CDR2 SVGAGI. The CDR3 covers 13 residues. Researchers generated TCR beta cDNA from about 460 ng of total RNA, relying on a constant-region primer. Slightly modified ARM-PCR, run as three nested multiplex PCR rounds, produced the TCR beta libraries. TRBV1-TRBV30 forward primers and a C-beta reverse primer were used in the first two PCR rounds, which each ran for around 11 cycles. TCRdb passed the multiplex PCR reads through MiXCR, listing each CDR3 protein once. The repertoire holds tens of thousands of distinct CDR3 sequences, around 80% seen once, with 38% in the top ten. Unsorted bulk tissue, roughly 19-34 mg of it, served as the source for co-extraction of RNA and DNA. There are a few counts of this clonotype.

The sequenced sample was tumor-adjacent normal liver tissue. This receptor was identified in a woman aged 25 to 39 with primary liver carcinoma and hepatitis B virus infection. The chain recombines TRBV6-5 with TRBJ1-1; weak D call: TRBD1 (5 bases). The CDR3 sequence is CASTEGTYSEAFF. CDR3 sequence (DNA): TGTGCCAGCACTGAGGGGACTTACAGTGAAGCTTTCTTT.